Below, 20 T cell receptor beta chains from the same sample are listed, as sequenced in a study of T cell changes during pregnancy in multiple sclerosis. Profiled with immunoSEQ multiplex PCR; TCRdb holds only in-frame clones, not every one. The data hold 40,000 to 55,000 clones, with approximately 90% observed a single time. The material sequenced was CD8+ T cells from peripheral blood mononuclear cells, taken in the second trimester of pregnancy. Receptors originate from a female donor with multiple sclerosis, enrolled in a pregnancy study.

V gene TRBV7-9 combines with J gene TRBJ2-5; 13 bases are a match to TRBD2. The CDR3 sequence is 16 residues long. V was pared by 5 bases and J by 5 bases, with 8 bases of the junction left unmatched. Per the germline V gene, CDR1 is SEHNR and CDR2 is FQNEAQ (reference sequence). CDR3 loop: CASSELAGGPWETQYF. CDR3 sequence (DNA): TGTGCCAGCAGCGAACTAGCGGGGGGGCCTTGGGAGACCCAGTACTTC.

The chain combines TRBV11-2 with TRBJ2-7, with TRBD1 matching 7 bases. Germline values: CDR1 SGHAT, CDR2 FQNNGV. There are 16 residues in the CDR3. V shed 5 bases, J shed 0 bases, and the junction held 10 bases outside the gene matches. CDR3 sequence reads: CASSPRQGRSSYEQYF. DNA for the CDR3: TGTGCCAGCAGCCCCCGACAGGGCCGGAGCTCCTACGAGCAGTACTTC.

The chain uses TRBV7-9 and TRBJ2-5; 12 nucleotides line up with TRBD2. This CDR3 region has 18 residues. The germline CDR1 and CDR2 sequences are SEHNR and FQNEAQ (reference sequence). The trim removed 5 bases at V and 0 bases at J, leaving 10 bases unmatched. CDR3 sequence (DNA): TGTGCCAGCAGCCTCAGGACTAGCGGGGTCGGACACCAAGAGACCCAGTACTTC. Amino acid sequence: CASSLRTSGVGHQETQYF.

The chain carries TRBV13 and TRBJ1-1; D perhaps matches TRBD1 (6 bases). The CDR3 runs 13 residues. V dropped 6 bases and J dropped 4 bases, with 12 bases sitting between them. The germline V gene has CDR1 PRHDT and CDR2 FYEKMQ (reference sequence). The chain's CDR3 is CASRGGRGTEAFF. CDR3 DNA: TGTGCCAGCAGGGGGGGGCGCGGCACTGAAGCTTTCTTT.

This clone was detected only once. This chain connects TRBV5-4 to TRBJ1-1; TRBD1 might be the D (6 bases). CDR3 length equals 11 residues. Trimming removed 3 bases at V and 8 bases at J, with 8 bases between. Germline V CDR1 and CDR2: SGHNT, YYREEE (reference sequence). Here the CDR3 reads CASSSTGEAFF. The CDR3 DNA reads TGTGCCAGCAGCTCAACAGGGGAAGCTTTCTTT.

The V call is TRBV5-5, the J call TRBJ1-4, with 9 nucleotides matching TRBD1. The CDR3 consists of 16 residues. Germline assignment: CDR1 SGHKS and CDR2 YYEKEE (reference sequence). V lost 2 bases, J lost 1 base, and 3 bases stayed unmatched. The CDR3 bases are TGTGCCAGCAGCTTATGGGGACAGGGAACTAATGAAAAACTGTTTTTT. Amino acid sequence: CASSLWGQGTNEKLFF.

The V and J genes are TRBV4-2 and TRBJ2-5; weak D call: TRBD2 (5 bases). Trimming took 5 bases from V and 6 from J, leaving 10 bases between them. The CDR3 runs to 12 residues. Germline V gene lookup returns CDR1 LGHNA and CDR2 YNFKEQ. CDR3 nucleotide sequence: TGTGCCAGCAGCTCCGCGGGCCAGACCCAGTACTTC. This codes for CASSSAGQTQYF.

The J gene is TRBJ2-3, the V gene TRBV19; the match to TRBD2 covers 8 bases. This CDR3 spans 15 amino acids. Germline CDR1 is LNHDA and CDR2 is SQIVND (reference sequence). Trimming took 4 bases from V and 7 from J; bases not matched to a gene: 10. The CDR3 nucleotides read TGTGCCAGTAGTAAAGACGGGGGGGCCCGTAATACGCAGTATTTT. Residues: CASSKDGGARNTQYF.

This clone is termed medium-sized. This chain connects TRBV6-4 to TRBJ2-3; 12 nucleotides line up with TRBD1. Germline CDR1 MRHNA, CDR2 SNTAGT. Trimming cost V 6 bases and J 6 bases; bases outside gene matches: 7. CDR3 size: 15 residues. The CDR3 is CASSPGTGGLDTQYF. CDR3 sequence (DNA): TGTGCCAGCAGCCCCGGGACAGGGGGCTTGGATACGCAGTATTTT.

The genes are TRBV11-1 and TRBJ1-5; D gene ambiguous. The CDR3 loop spans 18 amino acids. The V and J ends lost 1 base and 9 bases respectively, with 25 bases between them. Germline values: CDR1 SGHAT, CDR2 FQDESV (reference sequence). The CDR3 nucleotides read TGTGCCAGCAGCTTAGTCTTAATGGAGGAGCAAATTGATCGGCCCCAGCATTTT. Amino acids: CASSLVLMEEQIDRPQHF.

Here the CDR3 DNA reads TGTGCCAGCACAGGGGACAGGGTGAGCAATCAGCCCCAGCATTTT. Its translation: CASTGDRVSNQPQHF. The chain combines TRBV6-5 with TRBJ1-5; 9 bases fit TRBD1. Germline V gene sequence: CDR1 MNHEY, CDR2 SVGAGI. Trimming removed 7 bases from V and 1 base from J; junction bases left unmatched: 5. CDR3 length: 15 amino acids.

The chain joins TRBV6-5 to TRBJ2-1, with 16 nucleotides matching TRBD2. After removal of 5 bases from V and 6 bases from J, the junction contained 1 base not matched to a gene. This CDR3 contains 15 residues. Germline values: CDR1 MNHEY, CDR2 SVGAGI. CDR3: CASSGTSGGANEQFF. CDR3 coding DNA: TGTGCCAGCAGTGGGACTAGCGGGGGGGCCAATGAGCAGTTCTTC.

This chain connects TRBV11-2 to TRBJ2-1; TRBD2 matches 11 bases. The CDR3 is 18 residues long. The germline V gene has CDR1 SGHAT and CDR2 FQNNGV. The J segment lost 0 bases and the V segment lost 3 bases, leaving 7 bases of the junction unmatched. The CDR3 sequence is CASSFTSGGHTSYNEQFF. CDR3 coding DNA: TGTGCCAGCAGCTTTACTAGCGGGGGCCATACCTCCTACAATGAGCAGTTCTTC.

The chain employs TRBV9 and TRBJ2-7, with a tentative D call TRBD1 (5 bases). The length of the CDR3 is 14 residues. The germline V and J ends were trimmed by 0 bases and 0 bases, with 7 bases remaining between them. Germline values: CDR1 SGDLS, CDR2 YYNGEE. The DNA for the CDR3 is TGTGCCAGCAGCGTAGGACAGCACTCCTACGAGCAGTACTTC. This encodes CASSVGQHSYEQYF.

This chain links TRBV7-9 with TRBJ2-7, with 7 bases aligning to TRBD2. V lost 10 bases to trimming and J lost 5 bases; unmatched junction nucleotides: 8. The V gene's germline CDR1 is SEHNR and CDR2 FQNEAQ (reference sequence). The CDR3 is made up of 12 amino acids. CDR3 sequence: CATPLGGDEQYF. The CDR3 region has the DNA TGTGCCACTCCCTTGGGGGGGGACGAGCAGTACTTC.

In its sample, this clone was seen once. The chain couples TRBV29-1 to TRBJ1-2, with 7 nucleotides matching TRBD1. V was clipped by 7 bases and J by 6 bases; unmatched bases: 11. The germline gives CDR1 SQVTM, CDR2 ANQGSEA. The CDR3 length is 13 residues. The chain's CDR3 is CSGGQASLDGYTF. The CDR3 DNA sequence: TGCAGCGGTGGACAGGCCTCGTTGGATGGCTACACCTTC. The full variable domain, its missing parts supplied by reference TRBV29-1 and TRBJ1-2, is SAVISQKPSRDICQRGTSLTIQCQVDSQVTMMFWYRQQPGQSLTLIATANQGSEATYESGFVIDKFPISRPNLTFSTLTVSNMSPEDSSIYLCSGGQASLDGYTFGSGTRLTVV.

There are a few counts of this clone. The chain links TRBV4-2 to TRBJ2-2; TRBD1 matches at 8 bases. CDR3 length: 16 amino acids. Germline lookup yields CDR1 LGHNA and CDR2 YNFKEQ. The V and J ends lost 0 bases and 7 bases, in that order; junction bases with no gene match: 7. The CDR3 DNA follows: TGTGCCAGCAGCCAAGAAGGACAGGGAGTAATCGGGGAGCTGTTTTTT. Protein product: CASSQEGQGVIGELFF.

The chain couples TRBV19 to TRBJ1-4; D is perhaps TRBD1 (5 bases). V was cut by 6 bases and J by 3 bases, with 17 bases left in between. The CDR3 loop spans 16 amino acids. Germline V gene sequence: CDR1 LNHDA, CDR2 SQIVND (reference sequence). The CDR3 DNA reads TGTGCCAGTAGGGAAAACGCAGGGTCTCCTAATGAAAAACTGTTTTTT. Translated, it gives CASRENAGSPNEKLFF.

V and J are TRBV7-3 and TRBJ2-3; TRBD2 matches at 7 bases. This CDR3 is built from 13 residues. The germline gives CDR1 SGHTA, CDR2 FQGTGA. The CDR3 coding sequence is TGTGCGTCGTCTGGGGGGGGCACAGATACGCAGTATTTT. Its translation is CASSGGGTDTQYF. Complete variable domain (other parts from reference TRBV7-3 and TRBJ2-3): GAGVSQTPSNKVTEKGKYVELRCDPISGHTALYWYRQSLGQGPEFLIYFQGTGAADDSGLPNDRFFAVRPEGSVSTLKIQRTERGDSAVYLCASSGGGTDTQYFGPGTRLTVL.

Within the sample, this clone is medium-sized. This chain links TRBV6-4 with TRBJ2-3, with D possibly TRBD2 on 7 matching bases. CDR1 is MRHNA and CDR2 is SNTAGT in the germline V gene. V lost 3 bases and J lost 2, with 9 bases in between. The CDR3 contains 14 residues. CDR3 residues: CASSEGGATDTQYF. In DNA, the CDR3 is TGTGCCAGCAGTGAAGGGGGGGCCACAGATACGCAGTATTTT.